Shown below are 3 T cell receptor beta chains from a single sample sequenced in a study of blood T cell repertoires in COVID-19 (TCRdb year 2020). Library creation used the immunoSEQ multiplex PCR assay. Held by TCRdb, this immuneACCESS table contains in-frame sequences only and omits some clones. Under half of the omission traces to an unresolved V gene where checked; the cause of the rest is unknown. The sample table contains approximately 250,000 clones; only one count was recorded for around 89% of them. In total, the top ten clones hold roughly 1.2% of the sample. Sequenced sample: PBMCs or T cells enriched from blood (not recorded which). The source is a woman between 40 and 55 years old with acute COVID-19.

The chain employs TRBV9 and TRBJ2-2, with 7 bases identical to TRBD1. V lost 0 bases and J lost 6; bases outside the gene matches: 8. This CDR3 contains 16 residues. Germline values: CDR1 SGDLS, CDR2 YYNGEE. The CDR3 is CASSVGTGEQSGELFF. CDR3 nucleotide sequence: TGTGCCAGCAGCGTAGGGACAGGTGAACAGTCCGGGGAGCTGTTTTTT.

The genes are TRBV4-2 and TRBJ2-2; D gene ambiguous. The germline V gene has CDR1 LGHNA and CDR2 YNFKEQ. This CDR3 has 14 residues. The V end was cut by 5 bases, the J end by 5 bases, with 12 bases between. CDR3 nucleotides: TGTGCCAGCAGCTCGCCCGGAGAGACCGGGGAGCTGTTTTTT. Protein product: CASSSPGETGELFF.

CDR3 sequence: CASGPPRTGSSQPQHF. The CDR3 DNA reads TGTGCTAGTGGTCCCCCCCGGACAGGGAGCTCTCAGCCCCAGCATTTT. The rearrangement links TRBV12-5 to TRBJ1-5; 8 bases line up with TRBD1. The length of the CDR3 is 16 residues. After removal of 5 bases from V and 6 bases from J, the junction contained 12 bases not matched to a gene. The germline V gene has CDR1 LGHNT and CDR2 FRNRAP.